The text below deals with one TCR beta chain. The data are from a study of blood T cell repertoires in COVID-19. Germline V gene data show CDR1 as MGHRA and CDR2 as YSYEKL. The junction had 11 bases not matched to a gene; V was cut back by 6 bases and J by 1 base. This CDR3 has 16 amino acids. Those enrolled, adults aged about 18 to 89 years, came from 20 to 25 US areas. Some clones are missing from TCRdb's copy, which holds only in-frame ones; the method was immunoSEQ multiplex PCR. The sample holds 220,000 or so clones, 84% seen once. V is TRBV4-1 and J is TRBJ2-7, with 8 bases matching TRBD1. The clonotype comes from a middle-aged woman who had recovered from COVID-19. Sample: PBMCs or T cells enriched from blood (not recorded which). The CDR3 DNA follows: TGCGCCAGCAGTAACAACGACAGGGGACGGTCCTACGAGCAGTACTTC. Protein sequence: CASSNNDRGRSYEQYF.